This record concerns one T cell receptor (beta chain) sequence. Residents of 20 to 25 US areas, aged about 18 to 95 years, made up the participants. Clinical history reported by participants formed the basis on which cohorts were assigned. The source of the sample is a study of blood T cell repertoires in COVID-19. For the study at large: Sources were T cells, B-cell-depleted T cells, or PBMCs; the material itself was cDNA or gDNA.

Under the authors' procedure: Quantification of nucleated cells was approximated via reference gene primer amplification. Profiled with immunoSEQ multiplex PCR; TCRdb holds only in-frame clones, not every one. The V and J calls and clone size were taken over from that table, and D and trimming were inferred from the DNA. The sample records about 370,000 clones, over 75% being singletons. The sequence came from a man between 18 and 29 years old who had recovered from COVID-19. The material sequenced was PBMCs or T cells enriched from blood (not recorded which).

The CDR3 nucleotides read TGTGCCAGCAGTTTATATGGCGGCCAGCCCCAGCATTTT. This translates into CASSLYGGQPQHF. The chain employs TRBV28 and TRBJ1-5; D ambiguous. The CDR3 is 13 residues long. Germline lookup yields CDR1 MDHEN and CDR2 SYDVKM. The V gene lost 1 base and the J gene lost 7 bases, with 8 bases spanning the gap.